This TCR beta chain was identified in a study of shared clonotypes between healthy human individuals. Details on this clone: Its specificity is unknown.

Trimming took 3 bases from V and 2 from J, leaving 9 bases between them. This CDR3 comprises 14 residues. CDR1 and CDR2 from the germline V gene are SGHTA and FQGNSA. Some clones are missing from TCRdb's copy, which holds only in-frame ones; the method was immunoSEQ multiplex PCR. The table shows over a million clones, with approximately 80% occurring only once. Study outcomes and limitations: Non-shared clonotypes showed lower generation probabilities than clonotypes common to all four donors.

This receptor was identified in a man between 18 and 29 years old in good health. Some clones in this sample may be carry-over from other donors' samples. Sequencing used memory CD4+ T cells from PBMCs. The sample's subset: CD45RA-negative fraction. V is TRBV7-2 and J is TRBJ2-3; D remains ambiguous. In DNA form, the CDR3 reads TGTGCCAGCAGCTTGGAGTGGTCCACAGATACGCAGTATTTT. Translating gives CASSLEWSTDTQYF. Full variable domain (rest looked up from reference TRBV7-2 and TRBJ2-3): GAGVSQSPSNKVTEKGKDVELRCDPISGHTALYWYRQSLGQGLEFLIYFQGNSAPDKSGLPSDRFSAERTGGSVSTLTIQRTQQEDSAVYLCASSLEWSTDTQYFGPGTRLTVL.